This TCR beta chain is drawn from a study of blood T cell repertoires in COVID-19 (dated by TCRdb to 2020 to 2022). The study in broad terms: The collaborator samples originated in the United States, Italy and Spain and spanned the acute and convalescent phases of COVID-19. The material from the prospective study consisted of cDNA or gDNA derived from T cells, B-cell-depleted T cells, or PBMCs. The dataset comprised deeply sampled blood TCRbeta repertoires from subjects exposed to, actively infected with, or recovered from COVID-19. The repertoires were released in a freely available public database intended as a resource for research on the immune response to SARS-CoV-2. Samples were obtained from the ongoing ImmuneRACE study (first 160 participants) and from roughly 1,300 subjects provided by 6 global collaborators. Nearly every sample came with metadata listing a de-identified subject ID, COVID-19 status, age in years and sex. Where available, HLA class I and class II types were taken from metadata supplied by the sample provider and were not determined by assay-based typing.

TCRbeta CDR3 regions were amplified from genomic DNA by means of the immunoSEQ Assay, a bias-controlled multiplex PCR. The authors' analysis ran thus. Nucleated cell counts per sample were estimated from amplification of reference gene primers within the assay. To quantify the absolute abundance of each unique TCRbeta CDR3 rearrangement, sequence reads were collapsed and filtered. Productive Simpson clonality was computed per sample as the square root of Simpson's diversity index over productive rearrangements. TCRdb carries this immuneACCESS record with in-frame sequences only. Its versions omit some clonotypes, under half of them owing to an unresolved V gene in the studies checked, with the rest unexplained. The DNA was the basis for D and trimming; V, J and clone size are from that table. In this sample the table shows more than 200,000 clones, around 85% of which occur a single time. The top ten clonotypes cover around 0.72% of the sample.

Whole blood was collected in K2EDTA tubes by collaborating institutions according to the institutions' own protocols. For TCRbeta analysis, collaborators shipped samples as frozen whole blood, isolated PBMCs, or DNA extracted from either of those sample types. On this clone itself: Its antigen remains unidentified. Base qualities are not recorded, but no much larger clone differs from it by a single base.

What the study reported, not specific to this receptor: The amount of clinical and demographic metadata varied by source and participant and was provided uncurated.

The clonotype originates from a man aged 35 to 55 with acute or convalescent COVID-19. The sample taken for sequencing was peripheral blood.

The nucleotides read TGCGCCAGCAGCCATAGCGGGAGCTCCTACAATGAGCAGTTCTTC. Translated, this gives CASSHSGSSYNEQFF. The sequence links TRBV4-3 to TRBJ2-1; the central 9 bases match TRBD2. V is pruned by 3 bases and J by 0 bases, leaving 0 bases of the junction without a gene match. Per the germline V gene, LGHNA is the CDR1 and YSLEER is the CDR2. The CDR3 runs 15 residues from the cysteine to the phenylalanine. CDR3 DNA only is kept here, 45 bases in frame from base 1.